Listed below are T cell receptor beta chains from one sample, sequenced in a study of response to subunit inactivated influenza vaccine. From the RT-PCR reads, TCRdb called clonotypes with MiXCR, one entry per CDR3 protein. Of roughly 190,000 distinct CDR3 sequences listed, 9.5% to 15% are singletons. This same sample was also part of a study on T cells expressing NK-cell markers.

Sequences were derived from CD8+ T cells sorted from PBMCs, sampled 11 to 12 days after vaccination. These receptors all stem from a man aged 45-65 years who received an inactivated influenza vaccine. The CDR3 runs from the conserved cysteine through the conserved F or W. The D gene is left open where the match is weak. Clone size is not always given. Where it is, it says once, few, many or a class for expanded clones.

cdr3_aa cdr3_nt j_call clone_size v_call d_call
CASGLGGAGYTF TGTGCCAGCGGCTTGGGGGGAGCGGGCTACACCTTC TRBJ1-2 - TRBV7-9 -
CASSYHRDHSNQPQHF TGTGCCAGCAGTTACCACAGGGACCATAGCAATCAGCCCCAGCATTTT TRBJ1-5 few TRBV6-2/TRBV6-3 -
CASSRTVLAGTSTDTQYF TGTGCCAGCAGCCGAACCGTGCTAGCGGGTACTAGCACAGATACGCAGTATTTT TRBJ2-3 - TRBV3-1 TRBD2
CASSFPTPRSSYEQYF TGTGCCAGCAGTTTCCCGACTCCTCGGAGCTCCTACGAGCAGTACTTC TRBJ2-7 - TRBV27 -
CASSARRENNQETQYF TGTGCCAGCAGCGCCCGGCGGGAGAACAACCAAGAGACCCAGTACTTC TRBJ2-5 - TRBV9 TRBD2
CASSSGGQGYEAFF TGTGCCAGCAGTTCCGGGGGTCAGGGGTATGAAGCTTTCTTT TRBJ1-1 many TRBV12-3/TRBV12-4 -
CATSRPPGHAPGEQFF TGTGCCACCAGCAGACCCCCGGGACACGCGCCGGGCGAGCAGTTCTTC TRBJ2-1 - TRBV15 -
CASSLLELAGGVREQFF TGTGCCAGCAGTTTATTGGAGCTAGCGGGAGGGGTCAGGGAGCAGTTCTTC TRBJ2-1 - TRBV28 TRBD2
CASSYDGYNEQFF TGTGCCAGCAGCTACGACGGTTACAATGAGCAGTTCTTC TRBJ2-1 few TRBV6-2/TRBV6-3 -
CASSVTWDSYEQYF TGTGCCAGCAGCGTTACTTGGGACTCCTACGAGCAGTACTTC TRBJ2-7 - TRBV2 -
CASSLVQGRYEQYF TGTGCCAGCAGCCTCGTTCAGGGGAGGTACGAGCAGTACTTC TRBJ2-7 - TRBV3-1 -
CSAEGWTSGYEQYF TGCAGTGCTGAGGGTTGGACTAGCGGCTACGAGCAGTACTTC TRBJ2-7 few TRBV20-1 TRBD2
CASSYTVGTGDEDTQYF TGTGCCAGCAGTTACACCGTAGGGACAGGGGACGAAGATACGCAGTATTTT TRBJ2-3 few TRBV6-5 TRBD1
CASTLNNSPLHF TGTGCCAGCACCCTCAATAATTCACCCCTCCACTTT TRBJ1-6 - TRBV6-6 -
CASFSGSGGDTQYF TGTGCCAGCTTTAGCGGGAGTGGTGGTGATACGCAGTATTTT TRBJ2-3 few TRBV3-1 TRBD2
CASSLAPGGANEQFF TGCGCCAGCAGCTTGGCACCCGGGGGTGCCAATGAGCAGTTCTTC TRBJ2-1 few TRBV5-1 -
CASQDLGSYNEQFF TGTGCCAGCCAGGACCTAGGCTCCTACAATGAGCAGTTCTTC TRBJ2-1 few TRBV6-2/TRBV6-3 -
CASSQVLDSNDEQYF TGTGCCAGCAGCCAAGTTCTAGATTCAAACGACGAGCAGTACTTC TRBJ2-7 - TRBV3-1 -